This TCR beta chain stems from a study of control samples from healthy donors and cancer patients. This table comes from immunoSEQ multiplex PCR, and its TCRdb copy is limited to in-frame clones, with some not included. Of about 160,000 clones listed, around nine tenths are singletons. V gave up 2 bases and J gave up 5 bases, with 12 bases separating them. This CDR3 contains 14 residues. Per germline, CDR1 KGHSH and CDR2 LQKENI. The chain recombines TRBV18 with TRBJ1-2, with D tentatively TRBD1 (5 bases). The source material was blood. The sequence came from a man aged 25-40 years in good health. The CDR3 region is CASSPRQGEYGYTF. CDR3 coding DNA: TGTGCCAGCTCACCAAGGCAGGGCGAGTATGGCTACACCTTC. The complete variable domain, with remaining parts taken from reference TRBV18 and TRBJ1-2, reads NAGVMQNPRHLVRRRGQEARLRCSPMKGHSHVYWYRQLPEEGLKFMVYLQKENIIDESGMPKERFSAEFPKEGPSILRIQQVVRGDSAAYFCASSPRQGEYGYTFGSGTRLTVV.